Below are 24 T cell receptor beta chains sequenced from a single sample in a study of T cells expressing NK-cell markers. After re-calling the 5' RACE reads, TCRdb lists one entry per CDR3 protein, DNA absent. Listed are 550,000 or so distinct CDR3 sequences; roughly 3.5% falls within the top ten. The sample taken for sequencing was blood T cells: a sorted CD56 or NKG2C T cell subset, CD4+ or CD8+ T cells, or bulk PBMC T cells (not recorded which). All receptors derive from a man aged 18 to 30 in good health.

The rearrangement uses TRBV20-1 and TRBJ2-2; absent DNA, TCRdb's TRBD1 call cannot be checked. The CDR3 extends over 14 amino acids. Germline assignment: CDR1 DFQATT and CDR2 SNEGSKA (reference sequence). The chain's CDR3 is CSARDTSGVGELFF.

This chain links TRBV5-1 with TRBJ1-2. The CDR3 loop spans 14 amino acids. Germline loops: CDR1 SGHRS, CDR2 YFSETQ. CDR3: CASSPQERNYGYTF. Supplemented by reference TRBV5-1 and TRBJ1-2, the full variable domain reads KAGVTQTPRYLIKTRGQQVTLSCSPISGHRSVSWYQQTPGQGLQFLFEYFSETQRNKGNFPGRFSGRQFSNSRSEMNVSTLELGDSALYLCASSPQERNYGYTFGSGTRLTVV.

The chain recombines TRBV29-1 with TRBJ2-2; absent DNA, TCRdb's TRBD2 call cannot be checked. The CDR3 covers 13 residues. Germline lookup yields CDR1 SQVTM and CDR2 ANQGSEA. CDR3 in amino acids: CSTRLAGTGELFF.

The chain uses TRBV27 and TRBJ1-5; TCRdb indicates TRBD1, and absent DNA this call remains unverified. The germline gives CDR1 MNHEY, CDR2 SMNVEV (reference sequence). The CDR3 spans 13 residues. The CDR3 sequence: CASSRQGLQPQHF.

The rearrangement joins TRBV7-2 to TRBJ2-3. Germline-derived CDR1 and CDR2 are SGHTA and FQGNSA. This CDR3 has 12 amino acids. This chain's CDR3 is CASGLAADTQYF.

CDR3 protein: CASRTDRGRNSPLHF. This rearrangement joins TRBV5-1 to TRBJ1-6; without DNA, the TCRdb call of TRBD1 cannot be checked. The germline CDR1 and CDR2 sequences are SGHRS and YFSETQ. The CDR3 loop spans 15 amino acids.

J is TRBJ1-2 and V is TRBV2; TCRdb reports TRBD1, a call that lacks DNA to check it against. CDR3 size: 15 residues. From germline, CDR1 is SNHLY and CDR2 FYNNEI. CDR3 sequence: CASSESGTVIYGYTF.

CDR3 region: CASSVRSRETQYF. The V call is TRBV9, the J call TRBJ2-5. The germline V gene has CDR1 SGDLS and CDR2 YYNGEE. There are 13 residues in the CDR3.

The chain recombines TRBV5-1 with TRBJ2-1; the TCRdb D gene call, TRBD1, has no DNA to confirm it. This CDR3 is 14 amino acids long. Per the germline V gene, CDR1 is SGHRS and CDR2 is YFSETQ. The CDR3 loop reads CASSLGTQGREQFF.

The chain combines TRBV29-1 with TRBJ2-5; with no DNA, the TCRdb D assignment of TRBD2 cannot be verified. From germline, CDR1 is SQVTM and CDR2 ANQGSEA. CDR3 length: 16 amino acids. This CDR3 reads CSVVASGRGEGETQYF.

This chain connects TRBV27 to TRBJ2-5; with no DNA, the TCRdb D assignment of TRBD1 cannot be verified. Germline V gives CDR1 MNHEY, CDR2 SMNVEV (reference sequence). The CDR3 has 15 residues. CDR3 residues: CASSLWLAPQETQYF.

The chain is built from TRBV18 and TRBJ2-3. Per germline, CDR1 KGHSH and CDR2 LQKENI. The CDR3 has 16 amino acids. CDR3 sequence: CASSPLPRMNTDTQYF.

The CDR3 sequence: CASSLGVWNTEAFF. The V call is TRBV12-3 or TRBV12-4, the J call TRBJ1-1; TCRdb's D gene call, TRBD1, goes unchecked for lack of DNA. CDR3 size: 14 residues.

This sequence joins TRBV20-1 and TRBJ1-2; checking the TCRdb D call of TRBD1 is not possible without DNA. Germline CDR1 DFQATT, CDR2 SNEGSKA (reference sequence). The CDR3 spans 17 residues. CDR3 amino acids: CSARVGTRMRANYGYTF.

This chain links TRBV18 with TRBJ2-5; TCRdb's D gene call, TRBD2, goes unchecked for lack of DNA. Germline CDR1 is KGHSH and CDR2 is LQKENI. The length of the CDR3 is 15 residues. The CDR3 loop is CASSPLKAREETQYF.

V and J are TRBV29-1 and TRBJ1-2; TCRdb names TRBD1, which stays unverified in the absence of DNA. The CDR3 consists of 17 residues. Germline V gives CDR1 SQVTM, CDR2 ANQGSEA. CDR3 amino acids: CSVDKKQGGFEYDGYTF.

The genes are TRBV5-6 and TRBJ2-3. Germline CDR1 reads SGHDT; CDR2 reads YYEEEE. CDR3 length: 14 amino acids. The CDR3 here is CASQGMRRTDTQYF.

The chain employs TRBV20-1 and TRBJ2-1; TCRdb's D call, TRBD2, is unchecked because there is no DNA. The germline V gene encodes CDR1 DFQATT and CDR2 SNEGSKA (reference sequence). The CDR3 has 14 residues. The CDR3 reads CSARTPGLRGEQFF.

CDR3: CSATEDMDTQYF. This sequence joins TRBV29-1 and TRBJ2-3; there is no DNA to check the TCRdb D call of TRBD1. The germline gives CDR1 SQVTM, CDR2 ANQGSEA. The CDR3 contains 12 residues.

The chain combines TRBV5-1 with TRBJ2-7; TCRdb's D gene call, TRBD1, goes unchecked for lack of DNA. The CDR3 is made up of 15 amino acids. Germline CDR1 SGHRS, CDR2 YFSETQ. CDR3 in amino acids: CASSFGQGTIYEQYF.

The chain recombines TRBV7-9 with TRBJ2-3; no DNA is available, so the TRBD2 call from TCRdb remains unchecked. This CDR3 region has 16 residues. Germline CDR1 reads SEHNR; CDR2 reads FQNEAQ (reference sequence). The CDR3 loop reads CASSSRGWESTDTQYF.

The CDR3: CASSQEERTGLNF. This chain uses TRBV3-1 with TRBJ1-1; TCRdb reports TRBD1, a call that lacks DNA to check it against. There are 13 residues in the CDR3. The germline V gene encodes CDR1 LGHDT and CDR2 YNNKEL (reference sequence).

The CDR3 is CASRVNAGRDYGYTF. V is TRBV2 and J is TRBJ1-2. Germline V gene lookup returns CDR1 SNHLY and CDR2 FYNNEI. The CDR3 loop spans 15 amino acids. Full variable domain (outside the CDR3, taken from reference TRBV2 and TRBJ1-2): EPEVTQTPSHQVTQMGQEVILRCVPISNHLYFYWYRQILGQKVEFLVSFYNNEISEKSEIFDDQFSVERPDGSNFTLKIRSTKLEDSAMYFCASRVNAGRDYGYTFGSGTRLTVV.

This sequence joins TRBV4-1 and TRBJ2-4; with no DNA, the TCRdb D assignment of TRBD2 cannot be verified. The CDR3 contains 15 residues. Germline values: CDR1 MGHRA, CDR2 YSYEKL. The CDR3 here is CASSQPTSGRSIQYF.